Sequencing of this T cell receptor beta chain was carried out in a study of technical replicates of blood from a handful of donors. The protocol was immunoSEQ multiplex PCR, while the TCRdb copy is restricted to in-frame clones and leaves out a portion. The data contain 60,000 to 80,000 clones, about nine tenths of them singletons. The sequence was collected from a human donor in good health. Some clones in this sample may be carry-over from other donors' samples. Sequenced material: PBMCs.

The CDR3 region is CSVELPEAGGNLVNEQYF. As DNA, the CDR3 is TGCAGCGTTGAACTACCGGAGGCGGGAGGTAACCTTGTGAACGAGCAGTACTTC. The chain has TRBV29-1 and TRBJ2-7; 8 bases map to TRBD2. There are 18 residues in the CDR3. CDR1 is SQVTM, CDR2 ANQGSEA, per germline. The ends lost 2 bases at V and 5 bases at J; junction bases unmatched: 20.